This T cell receptor beta chain derives from a study of PD-1 blockade in classical Hodgkin lymphoma. This CDR3 has 15 amino acids. Germline CDR1 reads MNHEY; CDR2 reads SMNVEV (reference sequence). V shed 7 bases, J shed 2 bases, and the junction held 7 bases outside the gene matches. This clone was observed a handful of times. What it recognizes is unknown. Study-level points and caveats: Baseline diversity was lower in partial responders and progressors than complete responders.

The time point denotes: cycle 4 day 1 (C4D1), after 6 weeks of nivolumab. The patients all showed relapse after autologous stem cell transplantation, while their brentuximab vedotin exposure varied. Profiling relied on immunoSEQ multiplex PCR, and the TCRdb table lists in-frame clones only, not all of them. The sample includes roughly 100,000 clones, 85% to 95% seen only once; the top ten take 1.5% to 2.5%. The chain employs TRBV27 and TRBJ1-5, with 8 bases aligning to TRBD1. The sample in question was peripheral blood mononuclear cells (PBMCs), obtained before the fourth cycle of nivolumab. The sequence was collected from a human donor with classical Hodgkin lymphoma. The CDR3 reads CASTPGTGRNQPQHF. The CDR3 DNA is TGTGCCAGCACCCCAGGGACAGGCCGCAATCAGCCCCAGCATTTT.